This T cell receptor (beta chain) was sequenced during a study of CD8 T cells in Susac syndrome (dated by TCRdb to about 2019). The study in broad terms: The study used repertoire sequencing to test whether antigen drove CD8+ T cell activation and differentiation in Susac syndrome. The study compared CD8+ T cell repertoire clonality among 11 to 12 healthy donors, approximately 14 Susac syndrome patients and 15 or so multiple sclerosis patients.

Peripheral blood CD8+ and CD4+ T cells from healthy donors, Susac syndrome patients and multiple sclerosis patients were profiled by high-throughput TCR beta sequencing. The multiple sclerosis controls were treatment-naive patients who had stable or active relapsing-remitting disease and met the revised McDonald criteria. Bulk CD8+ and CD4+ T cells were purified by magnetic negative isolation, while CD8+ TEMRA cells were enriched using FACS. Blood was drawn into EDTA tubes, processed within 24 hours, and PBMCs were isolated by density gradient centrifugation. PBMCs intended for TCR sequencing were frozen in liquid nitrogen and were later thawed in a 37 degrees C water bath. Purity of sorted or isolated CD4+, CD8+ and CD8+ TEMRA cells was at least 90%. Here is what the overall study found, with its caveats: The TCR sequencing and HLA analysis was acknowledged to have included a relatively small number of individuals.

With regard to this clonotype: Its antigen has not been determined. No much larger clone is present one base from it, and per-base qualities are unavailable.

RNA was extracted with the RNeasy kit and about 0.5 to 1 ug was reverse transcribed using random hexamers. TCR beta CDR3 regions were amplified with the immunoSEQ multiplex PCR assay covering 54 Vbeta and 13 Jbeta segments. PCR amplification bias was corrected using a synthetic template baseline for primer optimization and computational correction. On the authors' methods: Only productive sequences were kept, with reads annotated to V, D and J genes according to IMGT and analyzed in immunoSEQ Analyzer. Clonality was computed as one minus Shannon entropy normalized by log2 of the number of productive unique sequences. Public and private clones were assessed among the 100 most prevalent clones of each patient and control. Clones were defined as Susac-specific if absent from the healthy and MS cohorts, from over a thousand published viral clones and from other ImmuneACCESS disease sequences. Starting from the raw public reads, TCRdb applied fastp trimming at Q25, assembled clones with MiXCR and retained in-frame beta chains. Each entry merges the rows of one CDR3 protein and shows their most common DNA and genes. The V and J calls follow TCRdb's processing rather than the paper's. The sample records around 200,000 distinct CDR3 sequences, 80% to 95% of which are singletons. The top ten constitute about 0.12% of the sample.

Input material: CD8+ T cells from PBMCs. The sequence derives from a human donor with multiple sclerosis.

The nucleotide sequence is given as TGTGCCAGCAGCCAAACCGCCGGGACAGGGTACGGCTACACCTTC. This is translated as CASSQTAGTGYGYTF. This chain joins TRBV3-1 to TRBJ1-2; TRBD1 lines up with 9 middle nucleotides. Reading from cysteine to phenylalanine, the CDR3 counts 15 amino acids. The sequence is cut down to CDR3 DNA, 45 bases in frame from base 1. Relative to germline, V is missing 2 bases and J is missing 8 bases, with 9 bases of the junction outside any gene match. CDR1 and CDR2, looked up from the germline V gene (reference sequence), are LGHDT and YNNKEL.